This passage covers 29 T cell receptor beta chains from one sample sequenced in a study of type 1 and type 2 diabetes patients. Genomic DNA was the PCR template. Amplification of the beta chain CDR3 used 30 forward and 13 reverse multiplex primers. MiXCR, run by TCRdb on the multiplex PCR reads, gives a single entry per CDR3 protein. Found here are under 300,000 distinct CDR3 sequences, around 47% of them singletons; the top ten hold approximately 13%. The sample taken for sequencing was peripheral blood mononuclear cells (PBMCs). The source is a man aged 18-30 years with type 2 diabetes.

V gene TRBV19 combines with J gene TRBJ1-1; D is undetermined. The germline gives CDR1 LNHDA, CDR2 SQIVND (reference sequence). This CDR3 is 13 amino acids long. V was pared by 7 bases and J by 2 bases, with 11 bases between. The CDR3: CASTNSRNTEAFF. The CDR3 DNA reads TGTGCCAGTACAAACAGTCGAAACACTGAAGCTTTCTTT. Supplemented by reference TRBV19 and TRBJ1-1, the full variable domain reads DGGITQSPKYLFRKEGQNVTLSCEQNLNHDAMYWYRQDPGQGLRLIYYSQIVNDFQKGDIAEGYSVSREKKESFPLTVTSAQKNPTAFYLCASTNSRNTEAFFGQGTRLTVV.

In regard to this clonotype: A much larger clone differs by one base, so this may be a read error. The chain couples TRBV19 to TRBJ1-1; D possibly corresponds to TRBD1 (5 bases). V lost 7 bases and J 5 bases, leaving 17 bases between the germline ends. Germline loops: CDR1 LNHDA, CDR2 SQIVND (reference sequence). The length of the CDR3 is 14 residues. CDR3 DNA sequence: TGTGCCAGTAAGATACGGGGCTCGAAAACTGAAGCTTTCTTT. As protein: CASKIRGSKTEAFF.

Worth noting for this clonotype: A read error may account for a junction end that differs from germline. This CDR3 is CASSIGQGVGGETQHF. CDR3 in DNA: TGTGCCAGTAGTATTGGCCAGGGGGTGGGTGGAGAGACCCAGCACTTC. V and J are TRBV19 and TRBJ2-5, with 7 bases aligning to TRBD1. The CDR3 contains 16 residues. Per germline, CDR1 LNHDA and CDR2 SQIVND (reference sequence).

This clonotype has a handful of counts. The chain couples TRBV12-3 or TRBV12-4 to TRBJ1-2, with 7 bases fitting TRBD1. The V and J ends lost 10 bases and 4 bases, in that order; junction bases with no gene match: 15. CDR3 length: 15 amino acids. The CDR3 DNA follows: TGTGCCATCCCGTTGTTAGGGGGCGTGCGCTATGGCTACACCTTC. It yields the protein CAIPLLGGVRYGYTF.

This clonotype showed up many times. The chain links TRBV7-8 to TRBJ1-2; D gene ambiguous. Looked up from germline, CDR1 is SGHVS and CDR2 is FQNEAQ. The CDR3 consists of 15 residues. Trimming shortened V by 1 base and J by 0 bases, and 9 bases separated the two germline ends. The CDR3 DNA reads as TGTGCCAGCAGCTTAGGTGCCAGTCCTAACTATGGCTACACCTTC. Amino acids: CASSLGASPNYGYTF.

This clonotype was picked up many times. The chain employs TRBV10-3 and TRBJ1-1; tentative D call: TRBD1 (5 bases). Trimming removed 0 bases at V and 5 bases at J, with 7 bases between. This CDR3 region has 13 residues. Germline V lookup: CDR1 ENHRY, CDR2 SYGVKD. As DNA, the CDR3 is TGTGCCATCAGTGAGTCTCAGGGAACTGAAGCTTTCTTT. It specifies CAISESQGTEAFF.

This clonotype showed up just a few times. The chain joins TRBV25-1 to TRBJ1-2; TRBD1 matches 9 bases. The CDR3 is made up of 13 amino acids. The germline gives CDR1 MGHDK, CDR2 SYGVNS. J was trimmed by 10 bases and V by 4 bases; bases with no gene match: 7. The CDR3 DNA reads TGTGCCAGCAGTGCATTCGGGACAGGGCCCTACACCTTC. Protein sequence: CASSAFGTGPYTF.

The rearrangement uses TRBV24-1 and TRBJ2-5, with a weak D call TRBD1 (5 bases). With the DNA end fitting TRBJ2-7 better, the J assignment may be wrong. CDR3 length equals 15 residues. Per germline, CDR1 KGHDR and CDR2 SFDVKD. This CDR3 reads CATSDLTGSPYEQYF. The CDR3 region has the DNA TGTGCCACCAGTGATTTGACAGGCTCACCCTACGAGCAGTACTTC.

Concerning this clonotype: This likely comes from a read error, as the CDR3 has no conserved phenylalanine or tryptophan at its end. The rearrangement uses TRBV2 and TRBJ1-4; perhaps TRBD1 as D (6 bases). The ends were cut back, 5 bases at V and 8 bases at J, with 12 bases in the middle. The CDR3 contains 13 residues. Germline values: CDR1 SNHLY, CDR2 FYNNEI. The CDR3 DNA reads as TGTGCCAGCAGTCGGGGGCAGGGGGAAAAACTGTTTTCT. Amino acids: CASSRGQGEKLFS.

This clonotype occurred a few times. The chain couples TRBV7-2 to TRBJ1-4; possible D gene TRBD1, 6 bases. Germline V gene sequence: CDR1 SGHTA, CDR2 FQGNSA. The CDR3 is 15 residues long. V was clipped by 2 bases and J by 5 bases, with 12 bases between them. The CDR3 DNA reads TGTGCCAGCAGCTTAAACAGGGTGCGGAATGAAAAACTGTTTTTT. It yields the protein CASSLNRVRNEKLFF.

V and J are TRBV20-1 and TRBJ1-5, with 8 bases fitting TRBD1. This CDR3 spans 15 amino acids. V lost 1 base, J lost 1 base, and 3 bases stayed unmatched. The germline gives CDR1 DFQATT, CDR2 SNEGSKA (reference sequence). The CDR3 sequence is CSARATGGSNQPQHF. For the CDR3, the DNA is TGCAGTGCTAGAGCAACAGGGGGAAGCAATCAGCCCCAGCATTTT.

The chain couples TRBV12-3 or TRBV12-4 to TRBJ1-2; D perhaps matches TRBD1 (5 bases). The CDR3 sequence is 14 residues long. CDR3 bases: TGTGCTATTAACTCGGGGCCTGGGAACTATGGCTACACCTTC. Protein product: CAINSGPGNYGYTF.

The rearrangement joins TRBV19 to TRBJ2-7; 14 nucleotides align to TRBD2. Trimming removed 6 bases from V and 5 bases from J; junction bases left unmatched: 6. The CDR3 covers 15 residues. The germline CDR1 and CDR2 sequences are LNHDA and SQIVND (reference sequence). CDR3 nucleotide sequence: TGTGCCAGTAGGCTGGGGACTAGCGGGGGACACGAGCAGTACTTC. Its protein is CASRLGTSGGHEQYF. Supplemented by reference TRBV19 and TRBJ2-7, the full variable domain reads DGGITQSPKYLFRKEGQNVTLSCEQNLNHDAMYWYRQDPGQGLRLIYYSQIVNDFQKGDIAEGYSVSREKKESFPLTVTSAQKNPTAFYLCASRLGTSGGHEQYFGPGTRLTVT.

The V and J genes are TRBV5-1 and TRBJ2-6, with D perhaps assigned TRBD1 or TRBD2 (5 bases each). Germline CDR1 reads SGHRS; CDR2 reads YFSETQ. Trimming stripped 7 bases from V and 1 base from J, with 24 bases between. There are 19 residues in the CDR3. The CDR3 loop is CASATGTDLIKSGANVLTF. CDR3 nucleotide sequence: TGCGCCAGCGCGACCGGGACGGATCTAATAAAGTCTGGGGCCAACGTCCTGACTTTC.

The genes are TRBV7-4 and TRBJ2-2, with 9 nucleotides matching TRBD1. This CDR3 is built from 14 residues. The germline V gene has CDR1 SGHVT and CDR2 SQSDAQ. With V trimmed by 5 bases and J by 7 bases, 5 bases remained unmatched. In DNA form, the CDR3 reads TGTGCCAGCAGCCCGGGGACAGGGTACGGGGAGCTGTTTTTT. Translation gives CASSPGTGYGELFF. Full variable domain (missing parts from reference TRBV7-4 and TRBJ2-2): GAGVSQSPRYKVAKRGRDVALRCDSISGHVTLYWYRQTLGQGSEVLTYSQSDAQRDKSGRPSGRFSAERPERSVSTLKIQRTEQGDSAVYLCASSPGTGYGELFFGEGSRLTVL.

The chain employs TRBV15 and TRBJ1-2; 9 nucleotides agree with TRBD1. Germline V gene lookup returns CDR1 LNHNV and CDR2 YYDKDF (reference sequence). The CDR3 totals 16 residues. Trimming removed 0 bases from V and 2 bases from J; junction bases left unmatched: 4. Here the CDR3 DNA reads TGTGCCACCAGCAGAGATCGAGGGACAGGGAACTATGGCTACACCTTC. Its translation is CATSRDRGTGNYGYTF. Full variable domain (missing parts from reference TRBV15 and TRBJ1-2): DAMVIQNPRYQVTQFGKPVTLSCSQTLNHNVMYWYQQKSSQAPKLLFHYYDKDFNNEADTPDNFQSRRPNTSFCFLDIRSPGLGDTAMYLCATSRDRGTGNYGYTFGSGTRLTVV.

The DNA for the CDR3 is TGTGCCAGCACCCGGACAGGGGGCGACTATGGCTACACCTTC. It yields the protein CASTRTGGDYGYTF. The chain recombines TRBV27 with TRBJ1-2; TRBD1 matches 11 bases. Trimming took 7 bases from V and 3 from J; bases not matched to a gene: 4. CDR1 and CDR2 (germline): MNHEY, SMNVEV (reference sequence). The CDR3 runs to 14 residues.

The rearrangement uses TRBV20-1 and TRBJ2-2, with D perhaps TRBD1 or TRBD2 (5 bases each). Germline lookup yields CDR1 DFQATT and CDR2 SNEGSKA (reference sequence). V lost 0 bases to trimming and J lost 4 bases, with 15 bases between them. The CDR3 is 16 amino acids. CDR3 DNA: TGCAGTGCTAGAGACGGAGCAGGGAGCGGCACCGGGGAGCTGTTTTTT. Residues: CSARDGAGSGTGELFF.

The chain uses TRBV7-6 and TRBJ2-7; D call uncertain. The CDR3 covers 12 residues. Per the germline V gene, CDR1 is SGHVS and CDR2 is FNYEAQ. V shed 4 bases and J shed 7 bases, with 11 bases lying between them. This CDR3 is CASSSFVGEQYF. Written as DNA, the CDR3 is TGTGCCAGCAGCTCCTTTGTGGGGGAGCAGTACTTC.

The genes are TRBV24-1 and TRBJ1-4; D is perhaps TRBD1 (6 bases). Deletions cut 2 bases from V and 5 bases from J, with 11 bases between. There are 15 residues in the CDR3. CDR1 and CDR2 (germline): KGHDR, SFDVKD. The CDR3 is CATSDYRDGNEKLFF. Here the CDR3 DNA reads TGTGCCACCAGTGATTACAGGGATGGCAATGAAAAACTGTTTTTT.

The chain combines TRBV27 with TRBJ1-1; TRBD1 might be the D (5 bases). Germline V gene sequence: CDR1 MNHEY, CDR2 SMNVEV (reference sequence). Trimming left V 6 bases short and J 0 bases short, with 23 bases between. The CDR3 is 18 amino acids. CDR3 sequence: CASSAGAGHNLMNTEAFF. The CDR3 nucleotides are TGTGCCAGCAGCGCCGGGGCGGGGCACAATCTGATGAACACTGAAGCTTTCTTT.

CDR3 residues: CASSLKQGGESAQHF. Written as DNA, the CDR3 is TGTGCCAGCAGCTTAAAACAAGGGGGCGAATCAGCCCAGCATTTT. The rearrangement uses TRBV7-3 and TRBJ1-5; 7 bases line up with TRBD1. The germline V gene encodes CDR1 SGHTA and CDR2 FQGTGA. The V and J ends lost 1 base and 11 bases, in that order; junction bases with no gene match: 11. The CDR3 is made up of 15 amino acids.

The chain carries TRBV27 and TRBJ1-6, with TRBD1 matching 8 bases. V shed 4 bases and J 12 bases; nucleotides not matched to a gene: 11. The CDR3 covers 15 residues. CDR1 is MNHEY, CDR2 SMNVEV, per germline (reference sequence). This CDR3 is CASSSSGTGSGPLHF. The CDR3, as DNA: TGTGCCAGCAGTTCATCCGGGACAGGATCAGGACCCCTCCACTTT.

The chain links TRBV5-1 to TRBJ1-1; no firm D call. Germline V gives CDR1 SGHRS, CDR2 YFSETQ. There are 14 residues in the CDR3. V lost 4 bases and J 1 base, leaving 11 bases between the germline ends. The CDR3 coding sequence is TGCGCCAGCAGCCGTGGGTCAGGGAACACTGAAGCTTTCTTT. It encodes CASSRGSGNTEAFF.

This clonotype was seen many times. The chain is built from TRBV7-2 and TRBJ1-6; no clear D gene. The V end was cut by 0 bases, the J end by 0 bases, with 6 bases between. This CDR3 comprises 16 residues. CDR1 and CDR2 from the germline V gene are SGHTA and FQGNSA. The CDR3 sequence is CASSLAPSSYNSPLHF. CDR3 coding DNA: TGTGCCAGCAGCTTAGCCCCCAGCTCCTATAATTCACCCCTCCACTTT.

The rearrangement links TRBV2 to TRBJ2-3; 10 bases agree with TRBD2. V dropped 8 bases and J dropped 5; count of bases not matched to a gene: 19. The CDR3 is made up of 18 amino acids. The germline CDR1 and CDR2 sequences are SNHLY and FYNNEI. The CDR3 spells CASEGRLAGARGRDTQYF. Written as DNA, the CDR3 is TGTGCCAGCGAGGGACGACTAGCGGGCGCCCGTGGTAGAGATACGCAGTATTTT. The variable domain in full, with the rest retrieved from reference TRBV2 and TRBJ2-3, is EPEVTQTPSHQVTQMGQEVILRCVPISNHLYFYWYRQILGQKVEFLVSFYNNEISEKSEIFDDQFSVERPDGSNFTLKIRSTKLEDSAMYFCASEGRLAGARGRDTQYFGPGTRLTVL.

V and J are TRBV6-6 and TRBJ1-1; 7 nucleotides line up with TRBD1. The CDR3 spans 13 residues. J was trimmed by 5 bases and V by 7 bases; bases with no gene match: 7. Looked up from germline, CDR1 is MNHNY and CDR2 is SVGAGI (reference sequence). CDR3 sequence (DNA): TGTGCCAGCACCCCAGGGGGTCGGACTGAAGCTTTCTTT. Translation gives CASTPGGRTEAFF.

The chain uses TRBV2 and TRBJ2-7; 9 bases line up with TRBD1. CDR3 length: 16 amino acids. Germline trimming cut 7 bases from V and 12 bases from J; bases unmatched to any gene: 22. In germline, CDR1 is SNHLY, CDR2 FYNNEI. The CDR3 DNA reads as TGTGCCAGCACCTCAGAAGAGGGACAGGGTCCTGGGGGCTGGTACTTC. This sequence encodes CASTSEEGQGPGGWYF.

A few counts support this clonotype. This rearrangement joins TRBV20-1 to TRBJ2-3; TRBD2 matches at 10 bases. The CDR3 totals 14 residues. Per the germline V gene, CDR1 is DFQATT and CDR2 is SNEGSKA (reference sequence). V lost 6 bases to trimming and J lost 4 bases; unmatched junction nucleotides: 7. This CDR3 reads CSAPPLAGSDTQYF. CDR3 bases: TGCAGTGCCCCACCACTAGCGGGGTCAGATACGCAGTATTTT.